This passage covers 19 T cell receptor beta chains from one sample sequenced in a study of early stage breast cancer tumors. Clones were sequenced by immunoSEQ multiplex PCR, and TCRdb holds only the in-frame ones, with some missing. The sample shows fewer than 15,000 clones, around 84% of them seen only once. Material: normal breast tissue next to the tumor. These receptors were collected from a person in their twenties or thirties with breast cancer.

Here the CDR3 reads CASSLGLGLAGGISYEQYF. The CDR3 DNA follows: TGTGCCAGCAGCTTAGGCCTGGGACTAGCGGGAGGTATCTCCTACGAGCAGTACTTC. The V gene is TRBV5-4, the J gene TRBJ2-7; TRBD2 agrees at 15 bases. The V and J ends lost 2 bases and 0 bases, in that order; junction bases with no gene match: 9. In germline, CDR1 is SGHNT, CDR2 YYREEE (reference sequence). The CDR3 is 19 residues long. Full variable domain (outside the CDR3, taken from reference TRBV5-4 and TRBJ2-7): ETGVTQSPTHLIKTRGQQVTLRCSSQSGHNTVSWYQQALGQGPQFIFQYYREEENGRGNFPPRFSGLQFPNYSSELNVNALELDDSALYLCASSLGLGLAGGISYEQYFGPGTRLTVT.

This clone was counted only a few times. V gene TRBV29-1 combines with J gene TRBJ1-5, with D possibly TRBD1 on 5 matching bases. Trimming cost V 6 bases and J 0 bases, with 18 bases left between them. From germline, CDR1 is SQVTM and CDR2 ANQGSEA. The CDR3 is 16 amino acids. This CDR3 is CSVREWGRYSNQPQHF. DNA of the CDR3: TGCAGCGTGAGGGAATGGGGCCGCTATAGCAATCAGCCCCAGCATTTT.

V gene TRBV6-5 combines with J gene TRBJ2-1; no definite D call. CDR3 size: 12 residues. The V and J ends lost 7 bases and 9 bases respectively, with 13 bases between them. Looked up from germline, CDR1 is MNHEY and CDR2 is SVGAGI. Written as DNA, the CDR3 is TGTGCCAGCACCTCAACCGTCCTTGAGCAGTTCTTC. This sequence encodes CASTSTVLEQFF.

The chain has TRBV5-4 and TRBJ1-5, with D hard to call. Germline lookup yields CDR1 SGHNT and CDR2 YYREEE (reference sequence). There are 12 residues in the CDR3. V was shortened by 0 bases and J by 5 bases, with 3 bases between the two germline ends. The CDR3 bases are TGTGCCAGCAGCTTGGACGATCAGCCCCAGCATTTT. Translating it yields CASSLDDQPQHF.

The chain carries TRBV5-1 and TRBJ2-7, with 7 bases lining up with TRBD2. This CDR3 spans 14 amino acids. Germline loops: CDR1 SGHRS, CDR2 YFSETQ. The V segment lost 0 bases and the J segment 5 bases; nucleotides outside the gene matches: 5. The CDR3 coding sequence is TGCGCCAGCAGCTTGGGGGCGGCGGGGGACGAGCAGTACTTC. Encoded protein: CASSLGAAGDEQYF.

The CDR3 is CASSVRGSGNQPQHF. The CDR3 bases are TGTGCCAGCAGTGTTCGAGGGTCGGGCAATCAGCCCCAGCATTTT. The chain combines TRBV2 with TRBJ1-5; the D is unclear. The CDR3 consists of 15 residues. Trimming removed 4 bases at V and 2 bases at J, with 12 bases between. Germline V CDR1 and CDR2: SNHLY, FYNNEI.

This chain uses TRBV27 with TRBJ2-7; 8 bases map to TRBD1. V shed 3 bases, J shed 3 bases, and the junction held 7 bases outside the gene matches. Germline loops: CDR1 MNHEY, CDR2 SMNVEV (reference sequence). The CDR3 loop spans 15 amino acids. This chain's CDR3 is CASSFRIGQGYEQYF. The CDR3 DNA sequence: TGTGCCAGCAGTTTCCGCATTGGACAGGGCTACGAGCAGTACTTC.

The genes are TRBV29-1 and TRBJ2-2; 12 bases are a match to TRBD2. The V and J ends lost 5 bases and 6 bases, in that order; junction bases with no gene match: 7. Per germline, CDR1 SQVTM and CDR2 ANQGSEA. This CDR3 comprises 15 residues. As DNA, the CDR3 is TGCAGCGTTCGAGGACTAGCGGGATCGGCCGGGGAGCTGTTTTTT. The encoded protein is CSVRGLAGSAGELFF.

This clone was counted a single time. CDR3 region: CASSRRLNNEQFF. CDR3 DNA sequence: TGTGCCAGCAGTCGTAGACTCAACAATGAGCAGTTCTTC. This rearrangement joins TRBV14 to TRBJ2-1; D uncertain. CDR3 length equals 13 residues. V lost 6 bases, J lost 5 bases, and 11 bases lay in between. Germline assignment: CDR1 SGHDN and CDR2 FVKESK.

J is TRBJ2-5 and V is TRBV2; TRBD2 aligns across 8 bases. The CDR3 is 16 amino acids. Losses at the gene ends were 3 bases for V and 5 bases for J; bases not matched to a gene: 11. The germline CDR1 and CDR2 sequences are SNHLY and FYNNEI. The CDR3 region is CASSDLGREDVETQYF. Here the CDR3 DNA reads TGTGCCAGCAGTGACCTTGGGCGGGAGGACGTGGAGACCCAGTACTTC.

This chain uses TRBV28 with TRBJ2-5, with 14 bases aligning to TRBD2. The V segment lost 6 bases and the J segment 4 bases; nucleotides outside the gene matches: 19. The CDR3 runs 20 residues. The germline CDR1 and CDR2 sequences are MDHEN and SYDVKM. CDR3 amino acids: CASRPLRTSGGLGWGETQYF. DNA of the CDR3: TGTGCCAGCAGACCTCTTCGGACTAGCGGGGGGCTGGGGTGGGGAGAGACCCAGTACTTC. The variable domain in full, with the rest retrieved from reference TRBV28 and TRBJ2-5, is DVKVTQSSRYLVKRTGEKVFLECVQDMDHENMFWYRQDPGLGLRLIYFSYDVKMKEKGDIPEGYSVSREKKERFSLILESASTNQTSMYLCASRPLRTSGGLGWGETQYFGPGTRLLVL.

The rearrangement links TRBV10-1 to TRBJ1-1; possible D gene TRBD1, 5 bases. This CDR3 has 13 amino acids. Germline CDR1 reads WNHNN; CDR2 reads SYGVQD (reference sequence). V shed 4 bases and J shed 4 bases, with 10 bases lying between them. CDR3 protein: CASSGIGGTEAFF. CDR3 nucleotide sequence: TGCGCCAGCAGTGGAATCGGGGGCACTGAAGCTTTCTTT.

The chain employs TRBV2 and TRBJ2-7; D not resolved. The CDR3 contains 14 residues. Germline CDR1 SNHLY, CDR2 FYNNEI. The V and J ends lost 3 bases and 0 bases respectively, with 9 bases between them. CDR3 loop: CASSDGGLSYEQYF. The CDR3 DNA follows: TGTGCCAGCAGTGACGGCGGTCTCTCCTACGAGCAGTACTTC.

The chain recombines TRBV30 with TRBJ1-4; unclear D gene. Germline V gene lookup returns CDR1 GTSNPN and CDR2 SVGIG (reference sequence). This CDR3 region has 13 residues. V lost 5 bases to trimming and J lost 4 bases, with 11 bases between them. The CDR3 DNA reads as TGTGCCTGGGAAAGGACGGTTAATGAAAAACTGTTTTTT. Its translation: CAWERTVNEKLFF.

The rearrangement links TRBV19 to TRBJ2-2; D is unclear. The CDR3 length is 14 residues. Trimming stripped 4 bases from V and 3 bases from J, with 9 bases between. Germline loops: CDR1 LNHDA, CDR2 SQIVND (reference sequence). DNA of the CDR3: TGTGCCAGTAGTAGCGACACGTACACCGGGGAGCTGTTTTTT. It is translated as CASSSDTYTGELFF.

This rearrangement joins TRBV5-5 to TRBJ2-7; 11 positions agree with TRBD1. Germline loops: CDR1 SGHKS, CDR2 YYEKEE (reference sequence). After removal of 4 bases from V and 3 bases from J, the junction contained 3 bases not matched to a gene. The CDR3 is 14 amino acids. CDR3: CASSTGTGGYEQYF. The CDR3, as DNA: TGTGCCAGCAGCACCGGGACAGGGGGCTACGAGCAGTACTTC. Variable domain in full (rest from reference TRBV5-5 and TRBJ2-7): DAGVTQSPTHLIKTRGQQVTLRCSPISGHKSVSWYQQVLGQGPQFIFQYYEKEERGRGNFPDRFSARQFPNYSSELNVNALLLGDSALYLCASSTGTGGYEQYFGPGTRLTVT.

CDR3 coding DNA: TGTGCCAGCAGCGTAGACCCGGAGGGGTATGGCTACACCTTC. Amino acid sequence: CASSVDPEGYGYTF. The chain is built from TRBV9 and TRBJ1-2; a possible D gene is TRBD1 (5 bases). Germline lookup yields CDR1 SGDLS and CDR2 YYNGEE. The CDR3 is made up of 14 amino acids. Trimming took 0 bases from V and 5 from J, leaving 11 bases between them.

V usage is TRBV20-1 and J usage is TRBJ2-5; no reliable D call. There are 11 residues in the CDR3. V was pared by 7 bases and J by 1 base, with 7 bases between. The germline V gene has CDR1 DFQATT and CDR2 SNEGSKA (reference sequence). As DNA, the CDR3 is TGCAGTGGTAGGGTCCAAGAGACCCAGTACTTC. This sequence encodes CSGRVQETQYF.

V and J are TRBV7-9 and TRBJ1-2; 9 bases are shared with TRBD1. CDR1 and CDR2 (germline): SEHNR, FQNEAQ (reference sequence). CDR3 length equals 15 residues. J gave up 4 bases and V 3 bases, and 6 bases lay outside the gene matches. This CDR3 reads CASSFGTGITYGYTF. For the CDR3, the DNA is TGTGCCAGCAGCTTCGGGACAGGGATAACCTATGGCTACACCTTC.